This T cell receptor beta chain was documented in a study of shared clonotypes between healthy human individuals. Germline values: CDR1 SGHVS, CDR2 FQNEAQ. With 6 bases removed from V and 0 bases from J, the gap between germline ends came to 14 bases. CDR3 size: 16 residues. Naive CD8 cells lacked CD45RO, underwent positive selection for CCR7 and left out terminally differentiated effector memory CD45RA+ cells. Only in-frame clones appear in the TCRdb table, and some are missing; sequencing was by immunoSEQ multiplex PCR. The sample carries around 2,000,000 clones, about 95% recorded once. This clone is a singleton in its sample.

This TCR came from a man younger than 30 in good health. The sequenced sample was naive CD8+ T cells sorted from blood. This rearrangement joins TRBV7-8 to TRBJ1-4, with a possible D match to TRBD1 (5 bases). CDR3 sequence (DNA): TGTGCCAGCAGTTTCGGGGGGACGGCAACTAATGAAAAACTGTTTTTT. Its translation: CASSFGGTATNEKLFF.